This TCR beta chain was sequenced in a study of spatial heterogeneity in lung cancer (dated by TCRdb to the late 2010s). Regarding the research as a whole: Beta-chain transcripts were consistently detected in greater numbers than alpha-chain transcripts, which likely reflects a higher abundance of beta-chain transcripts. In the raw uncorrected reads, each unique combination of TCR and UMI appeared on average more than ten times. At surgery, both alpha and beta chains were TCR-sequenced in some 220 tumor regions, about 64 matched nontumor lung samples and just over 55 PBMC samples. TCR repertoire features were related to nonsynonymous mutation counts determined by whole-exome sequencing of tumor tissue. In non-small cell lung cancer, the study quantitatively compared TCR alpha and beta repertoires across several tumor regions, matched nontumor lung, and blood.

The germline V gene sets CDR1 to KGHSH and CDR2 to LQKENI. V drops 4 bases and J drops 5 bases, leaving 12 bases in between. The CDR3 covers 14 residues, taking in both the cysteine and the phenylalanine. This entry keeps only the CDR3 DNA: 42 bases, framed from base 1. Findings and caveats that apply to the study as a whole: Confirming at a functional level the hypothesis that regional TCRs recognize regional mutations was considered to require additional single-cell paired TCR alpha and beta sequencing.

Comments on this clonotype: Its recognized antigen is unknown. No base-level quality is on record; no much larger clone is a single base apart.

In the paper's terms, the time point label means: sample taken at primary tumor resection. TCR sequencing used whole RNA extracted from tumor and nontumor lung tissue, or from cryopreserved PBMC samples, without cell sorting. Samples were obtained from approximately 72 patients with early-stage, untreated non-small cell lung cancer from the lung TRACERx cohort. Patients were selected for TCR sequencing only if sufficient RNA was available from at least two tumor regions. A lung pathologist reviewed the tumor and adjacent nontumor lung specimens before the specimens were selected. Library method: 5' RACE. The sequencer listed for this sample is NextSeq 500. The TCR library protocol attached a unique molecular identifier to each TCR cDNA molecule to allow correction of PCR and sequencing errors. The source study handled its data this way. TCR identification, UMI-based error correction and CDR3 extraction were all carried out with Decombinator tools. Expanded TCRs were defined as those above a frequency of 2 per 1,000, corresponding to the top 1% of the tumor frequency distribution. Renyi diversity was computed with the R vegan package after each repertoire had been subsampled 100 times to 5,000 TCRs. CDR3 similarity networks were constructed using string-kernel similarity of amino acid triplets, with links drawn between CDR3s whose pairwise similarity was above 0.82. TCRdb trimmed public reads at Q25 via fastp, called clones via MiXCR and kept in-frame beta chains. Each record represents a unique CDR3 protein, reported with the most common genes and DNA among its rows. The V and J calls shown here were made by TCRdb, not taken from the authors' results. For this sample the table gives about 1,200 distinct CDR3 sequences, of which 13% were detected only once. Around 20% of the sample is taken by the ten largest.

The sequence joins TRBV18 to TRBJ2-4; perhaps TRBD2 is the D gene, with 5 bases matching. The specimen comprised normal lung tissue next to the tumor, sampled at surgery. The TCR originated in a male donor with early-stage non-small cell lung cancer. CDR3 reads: CASSRTGGENIQYF. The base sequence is TGTGCCAGCTCACGGACCGGAGGCGAAAACATTCAGTACTTC.